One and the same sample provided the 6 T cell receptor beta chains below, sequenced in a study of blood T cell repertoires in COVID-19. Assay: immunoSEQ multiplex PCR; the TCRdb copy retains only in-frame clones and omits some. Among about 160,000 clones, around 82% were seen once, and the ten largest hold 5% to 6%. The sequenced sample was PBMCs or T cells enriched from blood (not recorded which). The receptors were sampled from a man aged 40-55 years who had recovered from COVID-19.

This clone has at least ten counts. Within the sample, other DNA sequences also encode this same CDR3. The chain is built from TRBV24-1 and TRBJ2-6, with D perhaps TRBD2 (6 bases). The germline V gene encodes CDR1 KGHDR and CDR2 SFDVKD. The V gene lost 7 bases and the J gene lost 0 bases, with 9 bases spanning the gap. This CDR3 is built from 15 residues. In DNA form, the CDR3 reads TGTGCCACCAGCCCGGGGGTCTCTGGGGCCAACGTCCTGACTTTC. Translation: CATSPGVSGANVLTF.

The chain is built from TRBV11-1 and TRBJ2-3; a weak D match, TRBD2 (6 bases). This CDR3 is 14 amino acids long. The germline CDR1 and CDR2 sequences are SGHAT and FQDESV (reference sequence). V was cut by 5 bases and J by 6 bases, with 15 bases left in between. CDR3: CASSVGLPMDTQYF. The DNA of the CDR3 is TGTGCCAGCAGCGTGGGACTCCCAATGGATACGCAGTATTTT.

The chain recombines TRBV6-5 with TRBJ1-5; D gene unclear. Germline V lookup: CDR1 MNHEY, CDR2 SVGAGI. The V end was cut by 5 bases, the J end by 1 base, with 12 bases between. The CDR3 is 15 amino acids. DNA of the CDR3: TGTGCCAGCAGTAGAGGAGTTTTGAGCAATCAGCCCCAGCATTTT. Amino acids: CASSRGVLSNQPQHF.

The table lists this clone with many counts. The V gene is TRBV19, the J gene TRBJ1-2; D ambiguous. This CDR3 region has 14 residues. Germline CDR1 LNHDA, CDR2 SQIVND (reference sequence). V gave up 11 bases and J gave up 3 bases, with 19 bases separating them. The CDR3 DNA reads TGTGCCGAATCCAGAGACATTTTCCACTATGGCTACACCTTC. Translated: CAESRDIFHYGYTF.

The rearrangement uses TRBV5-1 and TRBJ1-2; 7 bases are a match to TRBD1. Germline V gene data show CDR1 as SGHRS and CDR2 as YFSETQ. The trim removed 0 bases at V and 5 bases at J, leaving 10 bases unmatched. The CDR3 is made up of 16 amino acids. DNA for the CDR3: TGCGCCAGCAGCTTGGGGATGACAGGGATCCTTTATGGCTACACCTTC. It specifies CASSLGMTGILYGYTF.

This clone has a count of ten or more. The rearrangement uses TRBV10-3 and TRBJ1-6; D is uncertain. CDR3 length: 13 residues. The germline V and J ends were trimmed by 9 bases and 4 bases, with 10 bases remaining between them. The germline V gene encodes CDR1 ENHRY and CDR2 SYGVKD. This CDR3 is CAITVRYNSPLHF. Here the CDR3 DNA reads TGTGCCATTACTGTACGGTATAATTCACCCCTCCACTTT.